These T cell receptor beta chains were read from a single sample in a study of synovial regulatory T cells in juvenile arthritis. Using immunoSEQ multiplex PCR, the repertoire was profiled, and TCRdb retains in-frame clones only, with some absent. The listing records about 9,100 clones. The sequencing sample was made of Treg cells from blood. Every receptor here comes from a donor younger than 30 with juvenile idiopathic arthritis. The CDR3 runs from the conserved cysteine through the conserved F or W. Fields, in order: CDR3 protein, J gene, clone size, V gene. The size field is filled for only some rows; it gives once, few, many or a size class.

CDR3aa: CASSDRVLDNSPLHF
j_gene: TRBJ1-6
abundance: .
v_gene: TRBV2

CDR3aa: CASSQILQGAGTGELFF
j_gene: TRBJ2-2
abundance: .
v_gene: TRBV4-3

CDR3aa: CASSLGRTSGYEQYF
j_gene: TRBJ2-7
abundance: .
v_gene: TRBV13

CDR3aa: CASSVYEQYF
j_gene: TRBJ2-7
abundance: .
v_gene: TRBV9

CDR3aa: CASSLGSGNYNEQFF
j_gene: TRBJ2-1
abundance: .
v_gene: TRBV5-6

CDR3aa: CAISYAGVDEAFF
j_gene: TRBJ1-1
abundance: .
v_gene: TRBV10-3

CDR3aa: CASSRGRAGTDTQYF
j_gene: TRBJ2-3
abundance: .
v_gene: TRBV4-3

CDR3aa: CASSWSGLAGETQYF
j_gene: TRBJ2-5
abundance: .
v_gene: TRBV5-5

CDR3aa: CASSPRDSPAGEQYF
j_gene: TRBJ2-7
abundance: .
v_gene: TRBV9

CDR3aa: CASSRAGGLDTQYF
j_gene: TRBJ2-3
abundance: .
v_gene: TRBV6-6

CDR3aa: CASRHRSYRLFF
j_gene: TRBJ1-4
abundance: .
v_gene: TRBV23-1

CDR3aa: CASSEDRGRYSPLHF
j_gene: TRBJ1-6
abundance: .
v_gene: TRBV2

CDR3aa: CASRLGQLYGYTF
j_gene: TRBJ1-2
abundance: .
v_gene: TRBV5-6

CDR3aa: CASSSGTGGINQPQHF
j_gene: TRBJ1-5
abundance: .
v_gene: TRBV7-8

CDR3aa: CASSIHGHQNTEAFF
j_gene: TRBJ1-1
abundance: .
v_gene: TRBV19

CDR3aa: CASSLGLLAANRQYF
j_gene: TRBJ2-3
abundance: .
v_gene: TRBV7-2

CDR3aa: CASSLRTYEQYF
j_gene: TRBJ2-7
abundance: .
v_gene: TRBV18

CDR3aa: CASSPAGTASYEQYF
j_gene: TRBJ2-7
abundance: .
v_gene: TRBV18

CDR3aa: CASSPWTDKNTEAFF
j_gene: TRBJ1-1
abundance: .
v_gene: TRBV28

CDR3aa: CATKGYFGEKLFF
j_gene: TRBJ1-4
abundance: .
v_gene: TRBV2

CDR3aa: CSVQTSGGATDTQYF
j_gene: TRBJ2-3
abundance: .
v_gene: TRBV29-1

CDR3aa: CASSPGRADTEAFF
j_gene: TRBJ1-1
abundance: .
v_gene: TRBV18

CDR3aa: CASREIIGYGYTF
j_gene: TRBJ1-2
abundance: .
v_gene: TRBV10-2

CDR3aa: CAWGERQKAQYF
j_gene: TRBJ2-3
abundance: .
v_gene: TRBV30

CDR3aa: CASSLVDEQFF
j_gene: TRBJ2-1
abundance: .
v_gene: TRBV7-2

CDR3aa: CASSLGFGSGTGELFF
j_gene: TRBJ2-2
abundance: .
v_gene: TRBV5-4

CDR3aa: CASSRTGTSTDTQYF
j_gene: TRBJ2-3
abundance: .
v_gene: TRBV5-5

CDR3aa: CASSLQETQYF
j_gene: TRBJ2-5
abundance: .
v_gene: TRBV5-1

CDR3aa: CASSLQGEQYF
j_gene: TRBJ2-7
abundance: medium-sized
v_gene: TRBV5-6

CDR3aa: CASSSIGTDTQYF
j_gene: TRBJ2-3
abundance: .
v_gene: TRBV9

CDR3aa: CASSLTVQGTGNTIYF
j_gene: TRBJ1-3
abundance: .
v_gene: TRBV5-1

CDR3aa: CASSLGTGEQYF
j_gene: TRBJ2-7
abundance: .
v_gene: TRBV5-1

CDR3aa: CASSFFGRGAFRYGYTF
j_gene: TRBJ1-2
abundance: .
v_gene: TRBV7-9

CDR3aa: CARGLGLAEYNEQFF
j_gene: TRBJ2-1
abundance: .
v_gene: TRBV19

CDR3aa: CATPPLRRTGGADTQYF
j_gene: TRBJ2-3
abundance: .
v_gene: TRBV10-3

CDR3aa: CASSLTGARETQYF
j_gene: TRBJ2-5
abundance: .
v_gene: TRBV5-1

CDR3aa: CSAEGLANNEQFF
j_gene: TRBJ2-1
abundance: .
v_gene: TRBV29-1

CDR3aa: CASSLGQGNIQYF
j_gene: TRBJ2-4
abundance: .
v_gene: TRBV5-5

CDR3aa: CASSLRGLDTEAFF
j_gene: TRBJ1-1
abundance: .
v_gene: TRBV5-1

CDR3aa: CACGQWDYGYTF
j_gene: TRBJ1-2
abundance: .
v_gene: TRBV30

CDR3aa: CASRASGRNNEQFF
j_gene: TRBJ2-1
abundance: .
v_gene: TRBV6-6

CDR3aa: CASSLTGGTGRSGANVLTF
j_gene: TRBJ2-6
abundance: .
v_gene: TRBV7-3

CDR3aa: CASSFIPTNGYTF
j_gene: TRBJ1-2
abundance: .
v_gene: TRBV7-2

CDR3aa: CASSTRLTGGYGYTF
j_gene: TRBJ1-2
abundance: .
v_gene: TRBV19

CDR3aa: CASGALRGVRDTQYF
j_gene: TRBJ2-3
abundance: .
v_gene: TRBV28

CDR3aa: CASSTGVHNYGYTF
j_gene: TRBJ1-2
abundance: .
v_gene: TRBV19

CDR3aa: CASSPPGSSKETQYF
j_gene: TRBJ2-5
abundance: .
v_gene: TRBV18

CDR3aa: CASSIVFGGGAEYEQYF
j_gene: TRBJ2-7
abundance: .
v_gene: TRBV19

CDR3aa: CASSLRGPGTSGSLAKNIQYF
j_gene: TRBJ2-4
abundance: .
v_gene: TRBV18

CDR3aa: CASSRLAGGLNEQFF
j_gene: TRBJ2-1
abundance: .
v_gene: TRBV7-9

CDR3aa: CASSSPTGPSQPQHF
j_gene: TRBJ1-5
abundance: .
v_gene: TRBV11-3

CDR3aa: CASSHHPRSTTRQKYEQYF
j_gene: TRBJ2-7
abundance: .
v_gene: TRBV14

CDR3aa: CASSLVGQGAGYGYTF
j_gene: TRBJ1-2
abundance: .
v_gene: TRBV7-2

CDR3aa: CASSLGRADTEAFF
j_gene: TRBJ1-1
abundance: .
v_gene: TRBV5-1

CDR3aa: CASSRQGTYEQYF
j_gene: TRBJ2-7
abundance: .
v_gene: TRBV6-5

CDR3aa: CASSLMSASESRNTQYF
j_gene: TRBJ2-3
abundance: .
v_gene: TRBV7-2

CDR3aa: CASSLAQTGGFNYGYTF
j_gene: TRBJ1-2
abundance: .
v_gene: TRBV5-6

CDR3aa: CASREGQGNNEQFF
j_gene: TRBJ2-1
abundance: .
v_gene: TRBV6-4

CDR3aa: CASSLQGVDGYTF
j_gene: TRBJ1-2
abundance: .
v_gene: TRBV5-1